The rows below give T cell receptor beta chains drawn from one sample of a study of brain T cells in children with intractable seizures. The method was immunoSEQ multiplex PCR; TCRdb's version includes in-frame clones alone and lacks a portion of them. The sample comprises roughly 80,000 clones, around nine tenths of which are singletons, and about 23% rests with the top ten. The sequenced sample was peripheral blood, obtained at surgery. Every receptor here comes from a girl aged 2-9 years with Rasmussen encephalitis and intractable seizures. Both conserved end residues are part of each CDR3. The order of the fields is V gene, J gene, clone size, D gene, CDR3 DNA, CDR3 protein. D genes are given only for firm matches. Where a row states a size, it is once, few, many or the class of an expanded clone; other rows omit it.

V gene: TRBV10-1; J gene: TRBJ2-2; clone size: -; D gene: -; CDR3 DNA: TGCGCCAGCAGTTCACAGTACACCGGGGAGCTGTTTTTT; CDR3 protein: CASSSQYTGELFF
V gene: TRBV5-4; J gene: TRBJ2-7; clone size: -; D gene: -; CDR3 DNA: TGTGCCAGCAGCTTCCGGGAGAGGGACGAGCAGTACTTC; CDR3 protein: CASSFRERDEQYF
V gene: TRBV5-1; J gene: TRBJ1-1; clone size: once; D gene: -; CDR3 DNA: TGCGCCAGCAGCTTGGACGGACAAATGAACACTGAAGCTTTCTTT; CDR3 protein: CASSLDGQMNTEAFF
V gene: TRBV3-1/TRBV3-2; J gene: TRBJ2-4; clone size: -; D gene: -; CDR3 DNA: TGTGCCAGCAGCCAAGTTCGGAGCGGGCTAGCCAAAAACATTCAGTACTTC; CDR3 protein: CASSQVRSGLAKNIQYF
V gene: TRBV27; J gene: TRBJ2-5; clone size: -; D gene: -; CDR3 DNA: TGTGCCAGCAGTTCTCTGGGAGAGCTTTGGGAGACCCAGTACTTC; CDR3 protein: CASSSLGELWETQYF
V gene: TRBV7-9; J gene: TRBJ2-2; clone size: -; D gene: -; CDR3 DNA: TGTGCCAGCAGCCAGCCCAGTGCGGCGCAGACTAGCACCGGGGAGCTGTTTTTT; CDR3 protein: CASSQPSAAQTSTGELFF
V gene: TRBV5-5; J gene: TRBJ2-5; clone size: -; D gene: TRBD2; CDR3 DNA: TGTGCCAGCAGCTCTCCCCCTAGCGGGGGGATAAAAGAGACCCAGTACTTC; CDR3 protein: CASSSPPSGGIKETQYF
V gene: TRBV28; J gene: TRBJ1-5; clone size: -; D gene: -; CDR3 DNA: TGTGCCAGCAGTTTCCGCAGGATAGGTCAGCCCCAGCATTTT; CDR3 protein: CASSFRRIGQPQHF
V gene: TRBV10-3; J gene: TRBJ1-2; clone size: -; D gene: -; CDR3 DNA: TGTGCCATCAGTGAGTCTCTAGAAGGCTACACCTTC; CDR3 protein: CAISESLEGYTF
V gene: TRBV7-6; J gene: TRBJ2-3; clone size: -; D gene: -; CDR3 DNA: TGTGCCAGCAGCTCTGGAGTCCGGGCCGCTAGCACAGATACGCAGTATTTT; CDR3 protein: CASSSGVRAASTDTQYF
V gene: TRBV29-1; J gene: TRBJ1-2; clone size: few; D gene: -; CDR3 DNA: TGCAGCGTTGAAGACGGACTCTCCTATGGCTACACCTTC; CDR3 protein: CSVEDGLSYGYTF
V gene: TRBV20-1; J gene: TRBJ2-7; clone size: once; D gene: -; CDR3 DNA: TGCAGTGCTATTGATGCACAGGGGCTGGGAGGCGAGCAGTACTTC; CDR3 protein: CSAIDAQGLGGEQYF
V gene: TRBV18; J gene: TRBJ1-2; clone size: once; D gene: -; CDR3 DNA: TGTGCCAGCTCACCAGGTTACAGGATGGGACTCTATGGCTACACCTTC; CDR3 protein: CASSPGYRMGLYGYTF
V gene: TRBV30; J gene: TRBJ2-3; clone size: -; D gene: TRBD2; CDR3 DNA: TGTGCCTGCGCCCAGCGCGGGAGATGGACAGATACGCAGTATTTT; CDR3 protein: CACAQRGRWTDTQYF
V gene: TRBV7-3; J gene: TRBJ1-1; clone size: once; D gene: -; CDR3 DNA: TGTGCCAGCAGCCACGGACCGGGACACGGAAAAACTGAAGCTTTCTTT; CDR3 protein: CASSHGPGHGKTEAFF
V gene: TRBV2; J gene: TRBJ2-5; clone size: -; D gene: -; CDR3 DNA: TGTGCCAGCAGCTCCCGTGGGGGGCTCGGGGAGACCCAGTACTTC; CDR3 protein: CASSSRGGLGETQYF
V gene: TRBV5-5; J gene: TRBJ1-2; clone size: once; D gene: -; CDR3 DNA: TGTGCCAGCAGCTTGGAACAGGCTTATGGCTACACCTTC; CDR3 protein: CASSLEQAYGYTF
V gene: TRBV30; J gene: TRBJ2-3; clone size: once; D gene: TRBD1; CDR3 DNA: TGTGCCTGGATGCGAGGACTGCCGGGACAGGGTACGCAGTATTTT; CDR3 protein: CAWMRGLPGQGTQYF
V gene: TRBV11-3; J gene: TRBJ2-7; clone size: -; D gene: -; CDR3 DNA: TGTGCCAGCAGCTTAGCCCCCGGGAACTACGAGCAGTACTTC; CDR3 protein: CASSLAPGNYEQYF
V gene: TRBV7-8; J gene: TRBJ2-2; clone size: -; D gene: -; CDR3 DNA: TGTGCCAGCAGCTTATACCGCAGCATCACCGGGGAGCTGTTTTTT; CDR3 protein: CASSLYRSITGELFF
V gene: TRBV7-3; J gene: TRBJ2-5; clone size: -; D gene: -; CDR3 DNA: TGTGCCAGCAGCCCAGGGGAAGGGGCCCAGTACTTC; CDR3 protein: CASSPGEGAQYF
V gene: TRBV3-1/TRBV3-2; J gene: TRBJ2-1; clone size: -; D gene: -; CDR3 DNA: TGTGCCAGCAGCCAAGATAGGGGGGCAAAGTTCTTC; CDR3 protein: CASSQDRGAKFF
V gene: TRBV5-1; J gene: TRBJ1-1; clone size: once; D gene: -; CDR3 DNA: TGCGCCAGCAGCCATGTGGGAGGCACCACTGAAGCTTTCTTT; CDR3 protein: CASSHVGGTTEAFF
V gene: TRBV6-5; J gene: TRBJ2-7; clone size: -; D gene: TRBD1; CDR3 DNA: TGTGCCAGCAGTATACGGACAGGGGAGTACGAGCAGTACTTC; CDR3 protein: CASSIRTGEYEQYF
V gene: TRBV14; J gene: TRBJ1-2; clone size: -; D gene: -; CDR3 DNA: TGTGCCAGCAGCCTAGGGTTCAACTATGGCTACACCTTC; CDR3 protein: CASSLGFNYGYTF
V gene: TRBV27; J gene: TRBJ2-7; clone size: -; D gene: TRBD1; CDR3 DNA: TGTGCCAGCAGTCTCCGACAGGGCCTCTCCTACGAGCAGTACTTC; CDR3 protein: CASSLRQGLSYEQYF
V gene: TRBV19; J gene: TRBJ1-3; clone size: -; D gene: TRBD1; CDR3 DNA: TGTGCCAGTAGTAAATCCGGGACAGGGGTTACTGGAAACACCATATATTTT; CDR3 protein: CASSKSGTGVTGNTIYF
V gene: TRBV2; J gene: TRBJ1-4; clone size: -; D gene: -; CDR3 DNA: TGTGCCAGCGGGTTGCTTGCGAGGAGTAATGAAAAACTGTTTTTT; CDR3 protein: CASGLLARSNEKLFF
V gene: TRBV7-3; J gene: TRBJ2-2; clone size: -; D gene: -; CDR3 DNA: TGTGCCAGCAGCAGGTGGGCGGACACCGGGGAGCTGTTTTTT; CDR3 protein: CASSRWADTGELFF
V gene: TRBV19; J gene: TRBJ2-1; clone size: once; D gene: TRBD2; CDR3 DNA: TGTGCCAGTAGTATAAGACAGGGCCCGGGACTAGCGGGAGGATGGAACAATGAGCAGTTCTTC; CDR3 protein: CASSIRQGPGLAGGWNNEQFF
V gene: TRBV19; J gene: TRBJ2-1; clone size: -; D gene: -; CDR3 DNA: TGTGCCAGTAGTATTGTCGAATACAATGAGCAGTTCTTC; CDR3 protein: CASSIVEYNEQFF
V gene: TRBV28; J gene: TRBJ2-5; clone size: -; D gene: -; CDR3 DNA: TGTGCCAGCAGTTTCGCAGGAGAAGAGACCCAGTACTTC; CDR3 protein: CASSFAGEETQYF
V gene: TRBV14; J gene: TRBJ1-3; clone size: -; D gene: -; CDR3 DNA: TGTGCCAGCAGCCAACATATGGTTCGGGACGTCGGAAACACCATATATTTT; CDR3 protein: CASSQHMVRDVGNTIYF
V gene: TRBV18; J gene: TRBJ1-2; clone size: once; D gene: TRBD1; CDR3 DNA: TGTGCCAGCTCACCACCTCTGACAGGGTTGGATGGCTACACCTTC; CDR3 protein: CASSPPLTGLDGYTF
V gene: TRBV12-3/TRBV12-4; J gene: TRBJ1-1; clone size: -; D gene: -; CDR3 DNA: TGTGCCAGCAGAACCGAAGTGGCAGGGGACGCTTTCTTT; CDR3 protein: CASRTEVAGDAFF
V gene: TRBV6-5; J gene: TRBJ1-1; clone size: -; D gene: -; CDR3 DNA: TGTGCCAGCAAAGATTCGCAGGGCGAAGCTTTCTTT; CDR3 protein: CASKDSQGEAFF
V gene: TRBV4-1; J gene: TRBJ2-7; clone size: -; D gene: -; CDR3 DNA: TGCGCCAGCAGCCAAGGAAGGGGAACCTACGAGCAGTACTTC; CDR3 protein: CASSQGRGTYEQYF
V gene: TRBV11-3; J gene: TRBJ1-1; clone size: few; D gene: -; CDR3 DNA: TGTGCCAGCAGCTTAGATGGGACGTCAGTGAACACTGAAGCTTTCTTT; CDR3 protein: CASSLDGTSVNTEAFF
V gene: TRBV7-3; J gene: TRBJ1-1; clone size: -; D gene: -; CDR3 DNA: TGTGCCAGCAGCTTTTCTCCTCAGCGGAACACTGAAGCTTTCTTT; CDR3 protein: CASSFSPQRNTEAFF
V gene: TRBV4-1; J gene: TRBJ2-7; clone size: -; D gene: TRBD2; CDR3 DNA: TGCGCCAGCAGCCAAGCTCTAAATCTAGCGGACTCCTACGAGCAGTACTTC; CDR3 protein: CASSQALNLADSYEQYF
V gene: TRBV27; J gene: TRBJ2-2; clone size: -; D gene: TRBD1; CDR3 DNA: TGTGCCAGCAGCCTAAAGGGGGCAGGGAACACCGGGGAGCTGTTTTTT; CDR3 protein: CASSLKGAGNTGELFF
V gene: TRBV2; J gene: TRBJ1-1; clone size: once; D gene: -; CDR3 DNA: TGTGCCAGCAGTCTAAATCCCACAGGGCTGGGGACTGAAGCTTTCTTT; CDR3 protein: CASSLNPTGLGTEAFF
V gene: TRBV6-6; J gene: TRBJ2-7; clone size: -; D gene: TRBD1; CDR3 DNA: TGTGCCAGCAGTCCTGGACAGGACCACGAGCAGTACTTC; CDR3 protein: CASSPGQDHEQYF
V gene: TRBV2; J gene: TRBJ1-6; clone size: -; D gene: -; CDR3 DNA: TGTGCCAGCAGTTTCATTAATTCACCCCTCCACTTT; CDR3 protein: CASSFINSPLHF
V gene: TRBV20-1; J gene: TRBJ2-6; clone size: -; D gene: -; CDR3 DNA: TGCAGTGCTAGTCGCTCGGGGACTGGGGCCAACGTCCTGACTTTC; CDR3 protein: CSASRSGTGANVLTF
V gene: TRBV5-4; J gene: TRBJ1-6; clone size: -; D gene: TRBD1; CDR3 DNA: TGTGCCAGCAGCGAACTCGGGACAGTTAATTCACCCCTCCACTTT; CDR3 protein: CASSELGTVNSPLHF
V gene: TRBV30; J gene: TRBJ1-1; clone size: -; D gene: -; CDR3 DNA: TGTGCCTGGGGGAGAGTTGAAGCTTTCTTT; CDR3 protein: CAWGRVEAFF
V gene: TRBV4-1; J gene: TRBJ2-7; clone size: -; D gene: -; CDR3 DNA: TGCGCCAGCAGCCAAGCCCTAGGAGGGGGCACCTACGAGCAGTACTTC; CDR3 protein: CASSQALGGGTYEQYF
V gene: TRBV18; J gene: TRBJ2-1; clone size: -; D gene: TRBD2; CDR3 DNA: TGTGCCAGCTCACCACGACTAGCGGGCGGGGAAAGCTCCTACAATGAGCAGTTCTTC; CDR3 protein: CASSPRLAGGESSYNEQFF
V gene: TRBV7-9; J gene: TRBJ2-2; clone size: -; D gene: TRBD1; CDR3 DNA: TGTGCCAGCAGCCAGGGACAGGGGATAACCGGGGAGCTGTTTTTT; CDR3 protein: CASSQGQGITGELFF
V gene: TRBV28; J gene: TRBJ2-7; clone size: -; D gene: TRBD2; CDR3 DNA: TGTGCCAGCAGTTTAGCGGGAGAGTCATGGGAGCAGTACTTC; CDR3 protein: CASSLAGESWEQYF
V gene: TRBV28; J gene: TRBJ1-1; clone size: -; D gene: TRBD1; CDR3 DNA: TGTGCCAGCAGTTTAAGGCGGACAGGGTTCACTGAAGCTTTCTTT; CDR3 protein: CASSLRRTGFTEAFF
V gene: TRBV6-1; J gene: TRBJ1-2; clone size: -; D gene: -; CDR3 DNA: TGTGCCAGCAGTGAGGCTGGGGGGGCCTATGGCTACACCTTC; CDR3 protein: CASSEAGGAYGYTF
V gene: TRBV6-5; J gene: TRBJ1-2; clone size: -; D gene: -; CDR3 DNA: TGTGCCAGCACCAGGAGGACTGAGCGGCACTATGGCTACACCTTC; CDR3 protein: CASTRRTERHYGYTF
V gene: TRBV18; J gene: TRBJ1-1; clone size: -; D gene: TRBD1; CDR3 DNA: TGTGCCAGCTCACTCCGGGACAGTAACACTGAAGCTTTCTTT; CDR3 protein: CASSLRDSNTEAFF